This TCR beta chain is from a study of blood T cell repertoires in COVID-19. The protocol was immunoSEQ multiplex PCR, while the TCRdb copy is restricted to in-frame clones and leaves out a portion. The sample contains 150,000 or so clones, over 75% of which appear only once. The CDR3 is 11 residues long. CDR1 SGHRS and CDR2 YFSETQ come from the germline V gene. The V gene lost 4 bases and the J gene lost 11 bases, with 12 bases spanning the gap. The receptor comes from a woman between 50 and 59 years old who had recovered from COVID-19. Input material: PBMCs or T cells enriched from blood (not recorded which). The genes are TRBV5-1 and TRBJ2-5; D possibly corresponds to TRBD2 (6 bases). CDR3 in amino acids: CASSGGLAQYF. CDR3 coding DNA: TGCGCCAGCAGCGGGGGACTCGCGCAGTACTTC.